This T cell receptor (beta chain) was identified during a study of T cells in Graves' hyperthyroidism and ophthalmopathy. With 0 bases removed from V and 12 bases from J, the gap between germline ends came to 23 bases. In germline, CDR1 is MGHRA, CDR2 YSYEKL. This CDR3 has 17 amino acids. Diagnosing involved the use of clinical symptoms, serum thyroxine and TRAb, thyroid ultrasound and orbital computed tomography. The source of the PBMCs was less than 12 ml of fresh peripheral blood. Template material for amplifying TCR beta CDR3 regions consisted of RNA transcripts. Carried out on the TCR CDR3, a first-round RT-PCR used the HTBI primer set. TCRdb fed the multiplex PCR reads into MiXCR, producing one record per CDR3 protein. This table holds hundreds of thousands of distinct CDR3 sequences, about an eighth found once. This clonotype was counted only a few times. What it binds is not known. Study-wide results and caveats: The model anticipated ophthalmopathy a median about six months pre-onset. Ophthalmopathy was separated from stable hyperthyroidism by a 13 V-J model.

The chain links TRBV4-1 to TRBJ2-2; D tentatively reads TRBD1 or TRBD2 (6 bases each). The material sequenced was blood. The TCR comes from a middle-aged man with Graves' ophthalmopathy. The CDR3 spells CASSQDFVKGGRPKLFF. The CDR3 nucleotides read TGCGCCAGCAGCCAAGATTTCGTGAAAGGGGGGAGGCCAAAGCTGTTTTTT.